This T cell receptor beta chain was sequenced in a study of shared clonotypes between healthy human individuals. Assay used: immunoSEQ multiplex PCR; TCRdb lists only in-frame clones, some missing. Seen here are some 2,000,000 clones, more than 90% observed once, and the top ten hold roughly 0.13%. This CDR3 spans 13 amino acids. The V gene's germline CDR1 is MGHDK and CDR2 SYGVNS. The V gene end was trimmed by 8 bases and the J gene end by 14 bases; junction bases not matched to a gene: 14. CD45RA+ naive and CD45RA-negative memory subsets were separated from CD4+ cells. This chain uses TRBV25-1 with TRBJ2-3, with 9 nucleotides matching TRBD1. The specimen was naive CD4+ T cells sorted from blood. As to subset: CD45RA+ positively selected. This clonotype was obtained from a man aged 18-30 years in good health. The CDR3 nucleotides read TGTGCCAGCGGGGGACAGGGTGGCCTCTCCTGGTATTTT. Translating it yields CASGGQGGLSWYF.